The 21 T cell receptor beta chains listed next were all sequenced from one sample in a study of a mutant IDH1 vaccine in newly diagnosed glioma. The method was immunoSEQ multiplex PCR; TCRdb's version includes in-frame clones alone and lacks a portion of them. The sample lists under 150,000 clones, about 82% occurring once. The sample's time point: week 11, during vaccination. Mutant IDH1 20-mer peptide, at 300 ug, made up each vaccine dose, with topical imiquimod. For these TCRs, the target antigens are not known. Sequences were derived from PBMCs, sampled from a glioma patient whose treatment included an IDH1 peptide vaccine. Every receptor here comes from a man aged 40-49 years with glioma.

The rearrangement links TRBV10-3 to TRBJ1-1; the D gene is possibly TRBD1 (6 bases). Germline V gives CDR1 ENHRY, CDR2 SYGVKD. The V gene lost 10 bases and the J gene lost 1 base, with 13 bases spanning the gap. The CDR3 totals 13 residues. This CDR3 is CANSLDRNTEAFF. In DNA form, the CDR3 reads TGTGCCAACTCCTTGGACAGGAACACTGAAGCTTTCTTT.

With regard to this clone: Germline is not matched at one junction end, which may reflect a read error. The chain employs TRBV7-8 and TRBJ2-2, with 7 bases lining up with TRBD2. Germline V gives CDR1 SGHVS, CDR2 FQNEAQ. The CDR3 sequence is 17 residues long. The CDR3 loop reads CVSSPAQAAGRTGELFF. Written as DNA, the CDR3 is TGTGTCAGCAGCCCCGCGCAGGCAGCGGGACGCACCGGGGAGCTGTTTTTT.

This chain connects TRBV27 to TRBJ2-7; 10 bases are a match to TRBD1. Germline lookup yields CDR1 MNHEY and CDR2 SMNVEV (reference sequence). V lost 3 bases to trimming and J lost 6 bases; unmatched junction nucleotides: 8. The CDR3 is 15 residues long. The CDR3 reads CASSLGTGALGEQYF. DNA of the CDR3: TGTGCCAGCAGTTTGGGGACAGGGGCCCTGGGCGAGCAGTACTTC.

V and J are TRBV7-2 and TRBJ1-5, with D tentatively TRBD1 (6 bases). V was cut by 5 bases and J by 6 bases, with 11 bases left in between. From germline, CDR1 is SGHTA and CDR2 FQGNSA. The CDR3 sequence is 13 residues long. The chain's CDR3 is CASSRQAIQPQHF. CDR3 nucleotides: TGTGCCAGCAGCAGACAGGCAATTCAGCCCCAGCATTTT.

This clone was recorded only once. The CDR3 nucleotides are TGTGCCAGCAGCTTATTCAGGGCCACAGATACGCAGTATTTT. It codes for CASSLFRATDTQYF. The chain recombines TRBV11-2 with TRBJ2-3; D perhaps matches TRBD1 (5 bases). V was shortened by 2 bases and J by 2 bases, with 8 bases between the two germline ends. Germline V lookup: CDR1 SGHAT, CDR2 FQNNGV. The CDR3 spans 14 residues.

The rearrangement uses TRBV19 and TRBJ2-2; D uncertain. Deletions cut 2 bases from V and 1 base from J, with 8 bases between. The CDR3 is made up of 15 amino acids. Germline assignment: CDR1 LNHDA and CDR2 SQIVND (reference sequence). The CDR3 loop reads CASSISPVNTGELFF. The CDR3 nucleotides read TGTGCCAGTAGTATATCGCCAGTGAACACCGGGGAGCTGTTTTTT.

The chain joins TRBV5-4 to TRBJ2-5, with D possibly being TRBD2 (6 bases). There are 14 residues in the CDR3. CDR1 SGHNT and CDR2 YYREEE come from the germline V gene (reference sequence). The ends were cut back, 2 bases at V and 5 bases at J, with 13 bases in the middle. The CDR3 nucleotides are TGTGCCAGCAGCTTTGAAGGAGGGAGGGAGACCCAGTACTTC. It translates to CASSFEGGRETQYF.

The chain employs TRBV27 and TRBJ1-5; D uncertain. This CDR3 has 14 amino acids. V was shortened by 3 bases and J by 1 base, with 7 bases between the two germline ends. CDR1 and CDR2 from the germline V gene are MNHEY and SMNVEV (reference sequence). CDR3 region: CASSLRDSNQPQHF. The CDR3 nucleotides are TGTGCCAGCAGTTTGCGTGACAGCAATCAGCCCCAGCATTTT.

The rearrangement joins TRBV6-5 to TRBJ1-1, with unresolved D. The CDR3 contains 16 residues. V lost 0 bases and J lost 0, with 11 bases in between. Per the germline V gene, CDR1 is MNHEY and CDR2 is SVGAGI. CDR3 DNA: TGTGCCAGCAGTTACTCAACTTGGGCAATGAACACTGAAGCTTTCTTT. Amino acid sequence: CASSYSTWAMNTEAFF.

This chain links TRBV7-2 with TRBJ1-6, with D maybe TRBD1 (5 bases). V lost 5 bases and J 10 bases, leaving 15 bases between the germline ends. This CDR3 has 14 residues. The germline V gene encodes CDR1 SGHTA and CDR2 FQGNSA. In DNA, the CDR3 is TGTGCCAGCAGCCCTCGACAGTCCGCATCACCCCTCCACTTT. Translated: CASSPRQSASPLHF.

This clone was seen more than once but under ten times. This chain uses TRBV4-1 with TRBJ2-3; 13 bases are a match to TRBD2. V lost 4 bases, J lost 3 bases, and 4 bases stayed unmatched. CDR1 MGHRA and CDR2 YSYEKL come from the germline V gene. This CDR3 is 16 amino acids long. This CDR3 reads CASSLGLAGATDTQYF. CDR3 DNA: TGCGCCAGCAGCCTTGGACTAGCGGGAGCAACAGATACGCAGTATTTT.

The V gene is TRBV15, the J gene TRBJ2-7; no clear D gene. Trimming cost V 1 base and J 0 bases, with 7 bases left between them. Looked up from germline, CDR1 is LNHNV and CDR2 is YYDKDF (reference sequence). The CDR3 has 14 amino acids. The DNA of the CDR3 is TGTGCCACCAGCAGAGTTTCTTTCTCCTACGAGCAGTACTTC. It is translated as CATSRVSFSYEQYF.

The chain couples TRBV14 to TRBJ2-7, with a tentative D call TRBD1 (6 bases). Trimming pared 1 base from V and 2 bases from J, leaving 6 bases between. The CDR3 is 13 amino acids. Germline V gives CDR1 SGHDN, CDR2 FVKESK. CDR3 sequence: CASSQGDTYEQYF. The CDR3, as DNA: TGTGCCAGCAGCCAAGGGGACACCTACGAGCAGTACTTC.

This chain joins TRBV28 and TRBJ1-2; a weak D match, TRBD1 (5 bases). The CDR3 sequence is 12 residues long. Germline V gene lookup returns CDR1 MDHEN and CDR2 SYDVKM. V lost 7 bases, J lost 7 bases, and 13 bases lay in between. DNA of the CDR3: TGTGCCAGCACCATTATGGGGGGTGGCTACACCTTC. Its translation is CASTIMGGGYTF.

This sequence joins TRBV7-2 and TRBJ2-3, with D perhaps matching TRBD1 or TRBD2 (6 bases each). The CDR3 runs 15 residues. Deletions cut 1 base from V and 5 bases from J, with 13 bases between. Germline V gene lookup returns CDR1 SGHTA and CDR2 FQGNSA. CDR3 sequence (DNA): TGTGCCAGCAGCTTAGAGTGGGGGGCTGTAGATACGCAGTATTTT. Encoded protein: CASSLEWGAVDTQYF.

This clone was found once. The CDR3 region is CASSLGGLANEQFF. DNA of the CDR3: TGCGCCAGCAGCTTGGGGGGACTAGCGAATGAGCAGTTCTTC. The chain uses TRBV5-1 and TRBJ2-1, with 10 bases identical to TRBD2. Germline V CDR1 and CDR2: SGHRS, YFSETQ. After removal of 0 bases from V and 7 bases from J, the junction contained 1 base not matched to a gene. The length of the CDR3 is 14 residues.

The rearrangement links TRBV7-9 to TRBJ1-2, with no clear D. Germline CDR1 is SEHNR and CDR2 is FQNEAQ (reference sequence). The CDR3 spans 13 residues. The V gene lost 3 bases and the J gene lost 8 bases, with 13 bases spanning the gap. CDR3 sequence: CASSLGTPRGYTF. The CDR3 DNA reads as TGTGCCAGCAGCTTGGGAACCCCGAGAGGCTACACCTTC.

This clone showed up just a few times. DNA for the CDR3: TGTGCCAGCAGCCAAGTAGCTTCCGGGGGAAGTCAGCCCCAGCATTTT. Translated, it gives CASSQVASGGSQPQHF. This chain joins TRBV4-2 and TRBJ1-5; maybe TRBD1 (5 bases). The CDR3 sequence is 16 residues long. Between the trimmed V and J ends, which lost 1 base and 6 bases, there was a span of 16 bases. From germline, CDR1 is LGHNA and CDR2 YNFKEQ.

The chain recombines TRBV5-4 with TRBJ2-7; the match to TRBD2 covers 10 bases. This CDR3 region has 15 residues. Germline trimming cut 4 bases from V and 0 bases from J; bases unmatched to any gene: 4. Germline values: CDR1 SGHNT, CDR2 YYREEE (reference sequence). CDR3 protein: CASSPGTSASYEQYF. Written as DNA, the CDR3 is TGTGCCAGCAGCCCCGGGACTAGCGCCTCCTACGAGCAGTACTTC.

This clone was recorded a few times. The rearrangement uses TRBV19 and TRBJ1-6; D gene ambiguous. Germline V gene lookup returns CDR1 LNHDA and CDR2 SQIVND (reference sequence). This CDR3 comprises 14 residues. Trimming took 3 bases from V and 6 from J, leaving 9 bases between them. CDR3 DNA sequence: TGTGCCAGTAGTATGGTCCGCGGTAATTCACCCCTCCACTTT. Protein product: CASSMVRGNSPLHF. The entire variable domain, with the rest obtained from reference TRBV19 and TRBJ1-6, is as follows: DGGITQSPKYLFRKEGQNVTLSCEQNLNHDAMYWYRQDPGQGLRLIYYSQIVNDFQKGDIAEGYSVSREKKESFPLTVTSAQKNPTAFYLCASSMVRGNSPLHFGNGTRLTVT.

The gene calls are TRBV7-2 and TRBJ2-5, with TRBD1 matching over 10 bases. This CDR3 is 14 amino acids long. Germline values: CDR1 SGHTA, CDR2 FQGNSA. V trimming: 5 bases; J trimming: 5 bases; junction bases outside the gene matches: 5. CDR3 residues: CASSPTGQGETQYF. DNA for the CDR3: TGTGCCAGCAGCCCGACGGGACAGGGGGAGACCCAGTACTTC.